This T cell receptor (beta chain) was sequenced for a study of response to subunit inactivated influenza vaccine. TCRdb ran MiXCR on the RT-PCR reads and lists one entry per CDR3 protein. Here the sample spans 650,000 to 700,000 distinct CDR3 sequences, 15% to 19% being singletons. Regarding the study as a whole: Every seasonal influenza vaccination brings in few new T cells, the authors suggested.

With regard to this clonotype: What it recognizes is unknown.

The germline V and J ends were trimmed by 5 bases and 2 bases, with 21 bases remaining between them. The germline gives CDR1 SEHNR, CDR2 FQNEAQ (reference sequence). The CDR3 contains 17 residues. The sequenced sample was PBMCs from blood, obtained 12 days after vaccination. The receptor was derived from a man aged 45 to 65 who received an inactivated influenza vaccine. The rearrangement joins TRBV7-9 to TRBJ2-5; D is unresolved. The CDR3 coding sequence is TGTGCCAGCAGCCCTACATTGTCCGGCCTACTACAAGAGACCCAGTACTTC. Its protein is CASSPTLSGLLQETQYF. The full variable domain, in which reference TRBV7-9 and TRBJ2-5 provide the parts outside the CDR3, is DTGVSQNPRHKITKRGQNVTFRCDPISEHNRLYWYRQTLGQGPEFLTYFQNEAQLEKSRLLSDRFSAERPKGSFSTLEIQRTEQGDSAMYLCASSPTLSGLLQETQYFGPGTRLLVL.